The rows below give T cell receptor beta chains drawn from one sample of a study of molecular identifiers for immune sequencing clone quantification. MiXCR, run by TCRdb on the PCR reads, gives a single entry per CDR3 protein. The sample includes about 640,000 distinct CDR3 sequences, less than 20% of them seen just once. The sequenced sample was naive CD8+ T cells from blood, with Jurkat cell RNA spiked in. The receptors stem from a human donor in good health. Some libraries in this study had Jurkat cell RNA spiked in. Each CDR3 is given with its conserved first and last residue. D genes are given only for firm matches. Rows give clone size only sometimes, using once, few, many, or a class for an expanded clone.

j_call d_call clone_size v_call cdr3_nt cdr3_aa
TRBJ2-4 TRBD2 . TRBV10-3 TGTGCCATCAGCGCAGATTATTTAGGACTAGCGGCTAGGGTTCAGTACTTC CAISADYLGLAARVQYF
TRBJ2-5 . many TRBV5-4 TGTGCCAGCAGCTGGGGGCCGGGCCAAGAGACCCAGTACTTC CASSWGPGQETQYF
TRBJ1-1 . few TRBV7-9 TGTGCCAGCAGCTTGAGGTTTACAGGGAACACTGAAGCTTTCTTT CASSLRFTGNTEAFF
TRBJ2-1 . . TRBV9 TGTGCCAGCAGCCCTAGTTTTGGCTTTCACAATGAGCAGTTCTTC CASSPSFGFHNEQFF
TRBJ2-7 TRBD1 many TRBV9 TGTGCCAGCAGCGACGGGACAGGGGCCTCCTACGAGCAGTACTTC CASSDGTGASYEQYF
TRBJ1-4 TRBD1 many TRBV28 TGTGCCAGCATTACATCCACAGGGGCCGGAAAACTGTTTTTT CASITSTGAGKLFF
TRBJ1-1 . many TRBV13 TGTGCCAGCAGCCACTCGGGGGGAGGTGAAGCTTTCTTT CASSHSGGGEAFF
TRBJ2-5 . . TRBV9 TGTGCCAGCAGCGTAGGGGTAAGGGGGAAAGAGACCCAGTACTTC CASSVGVRGKETQYF
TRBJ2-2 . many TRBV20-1 TGCAGTGCTAGAAAGGACAGAAACACCGGGGAGCTGTTTTTT CSARKDRNTGELFF
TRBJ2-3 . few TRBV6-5 TGTGCCAGCAGTGACGGGTCAGGTGGAGATACGCAGTATTTT CASSDGSGGDTQYF
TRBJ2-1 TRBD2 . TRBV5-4 TGTGCCAGCAGCTTGTCCACTAGCGGGAGTGTTGATGAGCAGTTCTTC CASSLSTSGSVDEQFF
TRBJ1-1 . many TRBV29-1 TGCAGCGTTGGGTCGGCTTTCTTT CSVGSAFF
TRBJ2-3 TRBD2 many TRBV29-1 TGCAGCGTCACTAGCGTGGATACGCAGTATTTT CSVTSVDTQYF
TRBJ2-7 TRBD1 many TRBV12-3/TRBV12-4 TGTGCCAGCACCCGGACAGGTTTGGTGGACGAGCAGTACTTC CASTRTGLVDEQYF
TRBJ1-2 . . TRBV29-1 TGCAGCGTTGAAGACGGAGCTAACTATGGCTACACCTTC CSVEDGANYGYTF
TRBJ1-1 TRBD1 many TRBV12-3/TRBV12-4 TGTGCCAGCAGTGCCGGGACAGGGGGGACTGAAGCTTTCTTT CASSAGTGGTEAFF
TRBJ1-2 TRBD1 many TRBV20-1 TGCAGTGCTAGAGGGGGTCGACAGGGGATGCGCGGCTACACCTTC CSARGGRQGMRGYTF
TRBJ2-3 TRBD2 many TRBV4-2 TGTGCCAGCAGGGCCAGAGCGGGAGGCACAGATACGCAGTATTTT CASRARAGGTDTQYF
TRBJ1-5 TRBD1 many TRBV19 TGTGCCAGTAACTCAGACAGGGGGCTTCAGCCCCAGCATTTT CASNSDRGLQPQHF
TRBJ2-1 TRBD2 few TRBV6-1 TGTGCCAGCAGTGAGGCTAGCGGGCACAATGAGCAGTTCTTC CASSEASGHNEQFF
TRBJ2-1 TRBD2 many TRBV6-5 TGTGCCAGCAGCATTAGCGGGGGGGGGAACAATGAGCAGTTCTTC CASSISGGGNNEQFF
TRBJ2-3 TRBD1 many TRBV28 TGTGCCAGCAGCCACTACATAGGGGGCATGGCAGATACGCAGTATTTT CASSHYIGGMADTQYF
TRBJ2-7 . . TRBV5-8 TGTGCCAGCACCCCGTGGCCGGGGAACGAGCAGTACTTC CASTPWPGNEQYF
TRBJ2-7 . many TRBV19 TGTGCCAGTAGGCCATACAGGAAATCCTACGAGCAGTACTTC CASRPYRKSYEQYF
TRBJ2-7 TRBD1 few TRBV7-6 TGTGCCAGCAGCTTAGGGCCCCTATCGACAGGGGGTGTCGACGAGCAGTACTTC CASSLGPLSTGGVDEQYF
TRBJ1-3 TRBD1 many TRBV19 TGTGCCAGTAGTATTGGGACAGCGTCTGGAAACACCATATATTTT CASSIGTASGNTIYF
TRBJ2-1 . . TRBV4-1 TGCGCCAGCAGCCAAGAAGCTCCCGTTACGGGTCTCGAGCAGTTCTTC CASSQEAPVTGLEQFF
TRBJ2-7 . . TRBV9 TGTGCCAGCAGCGCAGCAGCGGGCCTCGCCTACGAGCAGTACTTC CASSAAAGLAYEQYF
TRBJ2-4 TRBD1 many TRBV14 TGTGCCAGCAGCCCCGGGACAGGGGTCCTGTACTTC CASSPGTGVLYF
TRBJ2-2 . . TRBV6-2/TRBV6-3 TGTGCCAGCAGTTACTCGTACGGCAGGCAAGCGAACACCGGGGAGCTGTTTTTT CASSYSYGRQANTGELFF
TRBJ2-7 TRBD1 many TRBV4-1 TGCGCCAGCAGCCAGGACAGGGGAGGGCTTGAGCAGTACTTC CASSQDRGGLEQYF
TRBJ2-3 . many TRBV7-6 TGTGCCAGCAGCTTAGCGGTCGGGATCCTTACAGATACGCAGTATTTT CASSLAVGILTDTQYF
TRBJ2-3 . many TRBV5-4 TGTGCCAGCAGCCCGGTCCTGGGACTGCACACAGATACGCAGTATTTT CASSPVLGLHTDTQYF
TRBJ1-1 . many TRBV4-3 TGCGCCAGCAGCCAAGGGCGAACAGATGAAGCTTTCTTT CASSQGRTDEAFF
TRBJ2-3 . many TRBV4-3 TGCGCCAGCAGCCAAGATTCCACCCAACTACCCACAGATACGCAGTATTTT CASSQDSTQLPTDTQYF
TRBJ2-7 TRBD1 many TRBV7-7 TGTGCTAGCAGCGTGGGACAGGGGATTTACGAGCAGTACTTC CASSVGQGIYEQYF
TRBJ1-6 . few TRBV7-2 TGTGCCAGCAGCGCTACGGGGCGTTTGAGTGAATCACCCCTCCACTTT CASSATGRLSESPLHF
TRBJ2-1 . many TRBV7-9 TGTGCCAGTACCAATGAGCAGTTCTTC CASTNEQFF
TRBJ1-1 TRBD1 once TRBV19 TGTGCCAGTAGCCCCACAGGGGGCGGTGAAGCTTTCTTT CASSPTGGGEAFF
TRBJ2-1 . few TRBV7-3 TGTGCCAGCAGCTTGGCGTTCGGGGACGCTTCCTACAATGAGCAGTTCTTC CASSLAFGDASYNEQFF
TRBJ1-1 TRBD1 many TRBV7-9 TGTGCCAGCAGCTTAGCTCCGGGACAGGGGAGGACTGAAGCTTTCTTT CASSLAPGQGRTEAFF
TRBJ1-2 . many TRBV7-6 TGTGCCAGCAGCTTCGACGGCACCACTAATGGCTACACCTTC CASSFDGTTNGYTF
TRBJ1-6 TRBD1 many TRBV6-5 TGTGCCATCGGACAGGATTATAATTCACCCCTCCACTTT CAIGQDYNSPLHF
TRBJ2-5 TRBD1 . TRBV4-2 TGTGCCGGCAGCCAAAACCCGACAGGGGGCAGGGAGACCCAGTACTTC CAGSQNPTGGRETQYF
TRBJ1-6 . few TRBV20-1 TGCAGTGCTAGAGAGGGCAGACCTTGGTCCTATAATTCACCCCTCCACTTT CSAREGRPWSYNSPLHF